The TCR beta chain under discussion was sequenced for a study of T-cell memory formation after mild COVID-19. Points from the study as a whole: The study found contracting CD4+ clones mainly in CM and EM and contracting CD8+ clones in EMRA. The authors left the SARS-CoV-2 specificity of second-wave clones peaking on day 37 unconfirmed.

The length of the CDR3 is 13 residues. V trimming: 3 bases; J trimming: 2 bases; junction bases outside the gene matches: 3. Germline loops: CDR1 DFQATT, CDR2 SNEGSKA (reference sequence). A few counts support this clonotype. No antigen is known for it. TCRdb redid the calling of the 5' RACE reads with MiXCR, one entry per CDR3 protein. The sample contains about 470,000 distinct CDR3 sequences, roughly 25% of which appear only once. Source material: PBMCs or a T cell subset sorted from them (not recorded which). This chain joins TRBV20-1 and TRBJ1-2; the match to TRBD1 covers 7 bases. The receptor comes from an adult woman who had mild COVID-19 (a few samples of this study predate the infection). Cell type and time point are not known. Here the CDR3 DNA reads TGCAGTGCTAGGACAGGGCAGAACTATGGCTACACCTTC. Translating it yields CSARTGQNYGYTF.